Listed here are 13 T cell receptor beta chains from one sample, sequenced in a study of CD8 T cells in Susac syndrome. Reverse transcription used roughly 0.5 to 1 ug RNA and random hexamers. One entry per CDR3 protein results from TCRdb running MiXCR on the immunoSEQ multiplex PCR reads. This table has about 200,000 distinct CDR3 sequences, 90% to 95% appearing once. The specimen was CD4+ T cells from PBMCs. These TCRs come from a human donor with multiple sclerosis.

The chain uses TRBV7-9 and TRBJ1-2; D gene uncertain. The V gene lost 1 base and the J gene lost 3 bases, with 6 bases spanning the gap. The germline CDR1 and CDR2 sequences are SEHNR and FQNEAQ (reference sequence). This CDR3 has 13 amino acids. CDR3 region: CASSLGRDYGYTF. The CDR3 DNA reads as TGTGCCAGCAGCTTAGGCCGGGACTATGGCTACACCTTC.

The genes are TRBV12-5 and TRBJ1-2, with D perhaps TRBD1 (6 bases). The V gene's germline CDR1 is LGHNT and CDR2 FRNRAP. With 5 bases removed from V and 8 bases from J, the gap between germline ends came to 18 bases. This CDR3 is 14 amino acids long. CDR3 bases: TGTGCTAGTGGTACAGGGCTTGGGGAACGAGGCTACACCTTC. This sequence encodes CASGTGLGERGYTF.

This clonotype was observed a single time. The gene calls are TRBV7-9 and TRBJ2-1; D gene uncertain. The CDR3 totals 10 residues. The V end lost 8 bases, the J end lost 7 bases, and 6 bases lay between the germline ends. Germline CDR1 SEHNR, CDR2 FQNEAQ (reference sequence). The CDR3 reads CASRMNEQFF. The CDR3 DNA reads TGTGCCAGCCGAATGAATGAGCAGTTCTTC. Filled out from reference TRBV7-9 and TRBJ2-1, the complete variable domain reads DTGVSQNPRHKITKRGQNVTFRCDPISEHNRLYWYRQTLGQGPEFLTYFQNEAQLEKSRLLSDRFSAERPKGSFSTLEIQRTEQGDSAMYLCASRMNEQFFGPGTRLTVL.

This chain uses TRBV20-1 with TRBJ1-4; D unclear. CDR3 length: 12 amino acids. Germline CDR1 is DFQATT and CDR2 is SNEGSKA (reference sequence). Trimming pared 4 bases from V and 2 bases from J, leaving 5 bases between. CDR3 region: CSATSTNEKLFF. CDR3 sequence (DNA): TGCAGTGCTACAAGCACTAATGAAAAACTGTTTTTT.

DNA for the CDR3: TGTGCCTGGAGTAGCAGTTTACGAGCTTTCTTT. Translating it yields CAWSSSLRAFF. The chain has TRBV30 and TRBJ1-1; D is unclear. The CDR3 runs 11 residues. V shed 2 bases and J shed 10 bases, with 11 bases lying between them. Germline V gene lookup returns CDR1 GTSNPN and CDR2 SVGIG (reference sequence).

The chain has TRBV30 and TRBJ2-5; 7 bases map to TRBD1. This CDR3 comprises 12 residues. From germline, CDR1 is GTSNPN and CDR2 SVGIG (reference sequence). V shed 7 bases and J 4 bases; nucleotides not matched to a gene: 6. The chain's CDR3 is CALDRSAETQYF. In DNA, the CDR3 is TGTGCCTTGGACAGGTCGGCAGAGACCCAGTACTTC.

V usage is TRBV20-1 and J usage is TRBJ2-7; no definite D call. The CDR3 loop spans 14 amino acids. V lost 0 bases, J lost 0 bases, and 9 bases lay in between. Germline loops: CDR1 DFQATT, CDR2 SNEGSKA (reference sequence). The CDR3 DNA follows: TGCAGTGCTAGAGATCTCACTACCTCCTACGAGCAGTACTTC. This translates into CSARDLTTSYEQYF.

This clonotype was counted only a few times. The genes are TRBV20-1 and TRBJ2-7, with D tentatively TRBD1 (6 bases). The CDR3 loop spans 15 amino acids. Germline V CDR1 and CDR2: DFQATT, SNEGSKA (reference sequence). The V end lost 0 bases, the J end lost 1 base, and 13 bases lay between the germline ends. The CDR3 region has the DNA TGCAGTGCTAGAGATCCTAGGGGACAATCCTACGAGCAGTACTTC. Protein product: CSARDPRGQSYEQYF.

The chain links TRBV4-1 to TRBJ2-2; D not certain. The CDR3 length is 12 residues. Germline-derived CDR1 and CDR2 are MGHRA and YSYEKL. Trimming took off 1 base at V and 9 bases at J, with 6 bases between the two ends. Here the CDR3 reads CASSQVGWELFF. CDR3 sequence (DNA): TGCGCCAGCAGCCAAGTTGGATGGGAGCTGTTTTTT.

The CDR3 nucleotides are TGTGCCAGCAGACACGTGCGGACGAAGGAGCTGTTTTTT. Residues: CASRHVRTKELFF. V is TRBV6-6 and J is TRBJ2-2, with D unclear. CDR3 length: 13 amino acids. Trimming cost V 6 bases and J 10 bases, with 15 bases left between them. CDR1 and CDR2 from the germline V gene are MNHNY and SVGAGI (reference sequence).

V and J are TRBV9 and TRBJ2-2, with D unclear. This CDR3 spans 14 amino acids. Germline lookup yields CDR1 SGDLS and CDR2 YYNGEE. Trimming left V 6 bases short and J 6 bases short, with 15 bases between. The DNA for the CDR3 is TGTGCCAGCAACCGAGGATATAGCTCCGGGGAGCTGTTTTTT. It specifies CASNRGYSSGELFF.

The chain's CDR3 is CSARSDTRGTDTQYF. CDR3 nucleotides: TGCAGTGCTAGATCTGATACTAGGGGTACAGATACGCAGTATTTT. The chain uses TRBV20-1 and TRBJ2-3; either TRBD1 or TRBD2 may fit D (5 bases each). Trimming shortened V by 2 bases and J by 3 bases, and 15 bases separated the two germline ends. This CDR3 contains 15 residues. CDR1 and CDR2 (germline): DFQATT, SNEGSKA (reference sequence).

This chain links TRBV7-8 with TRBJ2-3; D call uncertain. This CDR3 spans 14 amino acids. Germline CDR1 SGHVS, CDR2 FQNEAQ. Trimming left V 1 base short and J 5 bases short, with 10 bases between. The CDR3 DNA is TGTGCCAGCAGCTTAGTAGATTGGGGAGATACGCAGTATTTT. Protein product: CASSLVDWGDTQYF.